The clone carrying this TCR beta chain has just a few counts. Its target is unknown. Each CDR3 protein gets one entry after TCRdb re-called the reads with MiXCR. The table records approximately 390,000 distinct CDR3 sequences, roughly 34% of them present only once. These data belong to a study of T cell repertoires in cytomegalovirus infection. The specimen comprised cultured PBMCs, sampled from culture after CMV antigen stimulation. The receptor was derived from a human donor in good health (CMV status not recorded). Some clones in this sample may be carry-over from other donors' samples.

The CDR3 nucleotides are TGTGCCAGCAGTTTATATCAGGGAAATCAGCCCCAGCATTTT. It specifies CASSLYQGNQPQHF. This chain links TRBV27 with TRBJ1-5; a possible D gene is TRBD1 (5 bases). V was cut by 1 base and J by 4 bases, with 8 bases left in between. Looked up from germline, CDR1 is MNHEY and CDR2 is SMNVEV (reference sequence). The CDR3 has 14 residues.